The present TCR beta chain was sequenced within a study of Graves' ophthalmopathy and Graves' hyperthyroidism. Germline V gives CDR1 LGHNA, CDR2 YSLEER. Deletions cut 0 bases from V and 6 bases from J, with 11 bases between. The CDR3 sequence is 15 residues long. This clonotype has a count of ten or more. RNA transcripts were the template, and TCR beta CDR3 regions were amplified from them. Investigators did first-round RT-PCR with HTBI primers, then second-round multiplex PCR. TCRdb recomputed calls from the multiplex PCR reads with MiXCR, one row per CDR3 protein. The sample gives under 200,000 distinct CDR3 sequences, less than 45% of which show up once; roughly 5.8% is in the top ten.

The chain carries TRBV4-3 and TRBJ2-2; perhaps TRBD1 as D (5 bases). The source is a woman between 40 and 50 years old with Graves' ophthalmopathy. The sample taken for sequencing was peripheral blood. The chain's CDR3 is CASSQDARGPGELFF. In nucleotides, the CDR3 is TGCGCCAGCAGCCAAGATGCTAGGGGCCCCGGGGAGCTGTTTTTT.